This T cell receptor beta chain was found in a study of shared clonotypes between healthy human individuals. Study results and limitations: Investigators collected only blood, and repertoires in tissues likely differ.

Profiling relied on immunoSEQ multiplex PCR, and the TCRdb table lists in-frame clones only, not all of them. The sample includes fewer than 550,000 clones, about three quarters of them seen just once. CDR3 length: 17 amino acids. The germline V gene has CDR1 SGHNT and CDR2 YYREEE (reference sequence). Worth noting for this clone: Its specificity is unknown. Germline is not matched at one junction end, which may reflect a read error.

Those who donated, Caucasian adults without exception, all lived in Nashville, Tennessee. About 90 million PBMCs supplied genomic DNA for unsorted samples. This chain links TRBV5-4 with TRBJ2-3; 15 nucleotides match TRBD2. The TCR was taken from a woman in her forties in good health. Some clones in this sample may be carry-over from other donors' samples. The sample was PBMCs. The CDR3 sequence is CVSRQGLAGGSTDTQYF. CDR3 bases: TGTGTCAGCAGACAAGGACTAGCGGGAGGGAGCACAGATACGCAGTATTTT.